A selection of T cell receptor beta chains follows, all from one sample in a study of blood T cell repertoires in COVID-19. TCRdb keeps only in-frame clones here, not all; method: immunoSEQ multiplex PCR. In the table there are about 380,000 clones, roughly 91% of which are singletons. Source material: PBMCs or T cells enriched from blood (not recorded which). The receptors were gathered from a woman between 18 and 29 years old who had recovered from COVID-19. Both conserved end residues are part of each CDR3. The order of the fields is D gene, clone size, V gene, J gene, CDR3 protein, CDR3 DNA. The D gene is left open where the match is weak. Not every row has a clone size; where given, it reads once, few, many or a size class.

.	.	TRBV6-5	TRBJ1-5	CASSYFGVSNQPQHF	TGTGCCAGCAGTTACTTCGGGGTTAGCAATCAGCCCCAGCATTTT
TRBD1	.	TRBV29-1	TRBJ1-1	CSVGQGQSEAFF	TGCAGCGTTGGACAGGGACAGTCAGAAGCTTTCTTT
.	.	TRBV5-3	TRBJ2-4	CARTQNIQYF	TGTGCCAGGACTCAAAACATTCAGTACTTC
.	.	TRBV6-5	TRBJ1-6	CASSPPGYNSPLHF	TGTGCCAGCAGTCCGCCAGGGTATAATTCACCCCTCCACTTT
TRBD1	once	TRBV29-1	TRBJ1-1	CSVVEPRQGPEAFF	TGCAGCGTTGTTGAACCGAGACAGGGGCCTGAAGCTTTCTTT
.	.	TRBV7-3	TRBJ2-2	CASSYGHVTNTGELFF	TGTGCCAGCAGCTACGGACACGTGACTAACACCGGGGAGCTGTTTTTT
.	.	TRBV13	TRBJ1-2	CASSPRYTF	TGTGCCAGCAGCCCCCGGTACACCTTC
TRBD1	.	TRBV18	TRBJ2-3	CASSPAGLDRGPDTDTQYF	TGTGCCAGCTCACCGGCAGGATTGGACAGGGGACCAGACACAGATACGCAGTATTTT
TRBD1	.	TRBV2	TRBJ2-6	CASRDPGTGVGGFSGANVLTF	TGTGCCAGCAGAGATCCCGGGACAGGGGTTGGAGGGTTTTCTGGGGCCAACGTCCTGACTTTC
.	once	TRBV27	TRBJ1-1	CASSLKGRGGLNTEAFF	TGTGCCAGCAGTTTAAAGGGCCGGGGGGGGCTGAACACTGAAGCTTTCTTT
TRBD1	once	TRBV3-1/TRBV3-2	TRBJ2-7	CASSYRDRTYEQYF	TGTGCCAGCAGCTACCGGGACAGGACCTACGAGCAGTACTTC
.	.	TRBV30	TRBJ2-7	CALPRRGGEQYF	TGTGCCTTACCTCGCAGGGGAGGGGAGCAGTACTTC
.	.	TRBV19	TRBJ1-5	CASRISQGGNQPQHF	TGTGCCAGTAGGATATCACAGGGTGGCAATCAGCCCCAGCATTTT
TRBD1	.	TRBV10-3	TRBJ1-2	CAISARTGSYGYTF	TGTGCCATCAGTGCCCGGACAGGTTCCTATGGCTACACCTTC
TRBD2	.	TRBV7-7	TRBJ2-2	CASSLAGLAGNTGELFF	TGTGCTAGCAGCTTAGCGGGACTAGCGGGTAACACCGGGGAGCTGTTTTTT
.	once	TRBV10-3	TRBJ1-5	CAISPGVNQPQHF	TGTGCCATCAGCCCCGGGGTAAATCAGCCCCAGCATTTT
TRBD1	.	TRBV7-2	TRBJ1-2	CASSLPDGQGYGYTF	TGTGCCAGCAGCCTCCCCGACGGACAGGGTTACGGCTACACCTTC
TRBD2	.	TRBV7-3	TRBJ2-1	CASSLIAGGHNEQFF	TGTGCCAGCAGCTTAATAGCGGGGGGGCACAATGAGCAGTTCTTC
.	.	TRBV11-3	TRBJ2-2	CASSVQGTGELFF	TGTGCCAGCAGCGTACAGGGCACCGGGGAGCTGTTTTTT
.	.	TRBV25-1	TRBJ1-2	CASSELTEMGDGYTF	TGTGCCAGCAGTGAATTAACAGAAATGGGAGATGGCTACACCTTC
.	.	TRBV29-1	TRBJ2-1	CSVEVRQPTYNEQFF	TGCAGCGTTGAAGTGCGACAGCCTACCTACAATGAGCAGTTCTTC
TRBD1	.	TRBV30	TRBJ1-1	CAWSTTGSAEAFF	TGTGCCTGGAGTACGACAGGGTCCGCTGAAGCTTTCTTT
TRBD2	.	TRBV6-2/TRBV6-3	TRBJ2-3	CASSHQAGTLGTDTQYF	TGTGCCAGCAGTCACCAAGCGGGGACCCTAGGCACAGATACGCAGTATTTT
.	.	TRBV27	TRBJ1-3	CASSTKQGNTIYF	TGTGCCAGCAGTACCAAACAGGGAAACACCATATATTTT
.	.	TRBV11-2	TRBJ1-2	CASSLVPGNYGYTF	TGTGCCAGCAGCTTAGTGCCAGGAAACTATGGCTACACCTTC
.	.	TRBV5-1	TRBJ2-5	CASSLTSSETQYF	TGCGCCAGCAGCTTGACTAGCTCCGAGACCCAGTACTTC
.	.	TRBV28	TRBJ2-1	CASSPNYNEQFF	TGTGCCAGCAGTCCCAATTACAATGAGCAGTTCTTC
TRBD1	once	TRBV7-9	TRBJ2-2	CASSQMSGTANTGELFF	TGTGCCAGCAGCCAAATGTCCGGGACAGCGAACACCGGGGAGCTGTTTTTT
TRBD2	.	TRBV9	TRBJ2-2	CASSPAGWRGDSNTGELFF	TGTGCCAGCAGCCCCGCAGGTTGGCGGGGGGACTCGAACACCGGGGAGCTGTTTTTT
TRBD1	few	TRBV5-6	TRBJ2-7	CASSTQGARNEQYF	TGTGCCAGCAGCACACAGGGGGCGAGGAACGAGCAGTACTTC
.	.	TRBV18	TRBJ2-2	CASSPASTGELFF	TGTGCCAGCTCACCAGCGAGCACCGGGGAGCTGTTTTTT
.	.	TRBV13	TRBJ1-3	CASSLGGGNSRSGNTIYF	TGTGCCAGCAGCTTAGGTGGGGGGAACAGTAGGTCTGGAAACACCATATATTTT
.	few	TRBV19	TRBJ1-1	CASSISGWNTEAFF	TGTGCCAGTAGTATTTCAGGGTGGAACACTGAAGCTTTCTTT
.	.	TRBV11-2	TRBJ1-6	CASSPSPGTYNSPLHF	TGTGCCAGCAGCCCCTCCCCCGGGACATATAATTCACCCCTCCACTTT
.	.	TRBV5-8	TRBJ1-2	CASSSPLNYGYTF	TGTGCCAGCAGCTCCCCACTTAACTATGGCTACACCTTC
TRBD2	.	TRBV27	TRBJ2-1	CASSLGTTGASEQFF	TGTGCCAGCAGTCTAGGGACTACTGGGGCCAGTGAGCAGTTCTTC
TRBD2	once	TRBV29-1	TRBJ2-5	CSAWEGRETQYF	TGCAGCGCGTGGGAGGGTCGGGAGACCCAGTACTTC
TRBD2	few	TRBV7-9	TRBJ2-1	CASSIGGGAVNRNEQFF	TGTGCCAGCAGCATTGGCGGGGGGGCCGTAAACAGAAATGAGCAGTTCTTC
.	.	TRBV27	TRBJ1-5	CASRSTGLVNQPQHF	TGTGCCAGCAGGTCAACAGGGTTGGTCAATCAGCCCCAGCATTTT
.	.	TRBV5-1	TRBJ1-1	CASSLNQGIDTEAFF	TGCGCCAGCAGCTTGAATCAGGGGATAGACACTGAAGCTTTCTTT
.	.	TRBV15	TRBJ1-5	CATSRARVSRDQPQHF	TGTGCCACCAGCAGAGCCCGGGTTTCGAGGGATCAGCCCCAGCATTTT
.	.	TRBV5-6	TRBJ1-2	CASSLGTINYGYTF	TGTGCCAGCAGCTTGGGGACTATAAACTATGGCTACACCTTC
.	.	TRBV19	TRBJ2-7	CASSPKGTGAPYEQYF	TGTGCCAGTAGTCCGAAGGGAACAGGAGCACCCTACGAGCAGTACTTC
.	.	TRBV5-1	TRBJ1-1	CASTRSGATEAFF	TGCGCCAGCACTCGTAGCGGGGCTACTGAAGCTTTCTTT
.	few	TRBV11-2	TRBJ2-7	CASRDAWRTYEQYF	TGTGCCAGCAGAGACGCTTGGAGAACCTACGAGCAGTACTTC
.	few	TRBV5-1	TRBJ2-1	CASSDSGSSYNEQFF	TGCGCCAGCAGCGATTCAGGGTCCTCCTACAATGAGCAGTTCTTC
TRBD2	.	TRBV5-1	TRBJ2-1	CASSSGTSGFDEQFF	TGCGCCAGCAGCTCCGGGACTAGTGGCTTCGATGAGCAGTTCTTC
TRBD1	.	TRBV4-1	TRBJ1-2	CASSHRQGAKVDGYTF	TGCGCCAGCAGCCACAGACAGGGGGCGAAGGTGGATGGCTACACCTTC
.	.	TRBV7-8	TRBJ1-3	CASSLPGSPGNTIYF	TGTGCCAGCAGCTTACCGGGTTCCCCCGGAAACACCATATATTTT
TRBD1	.	TRBV11-2	TRBJ1-4	CASSQGGEKLFF	TGTGCCAGCAGCCAGGGGGGTGAAAAACTGTTTTTT
TRBD1	few	TRBV6-5	TRBJ2-7	CASSLGQGHSYEQYF	TGTGCCAGCAGTCTCGGACAGGGCCACTCCTACGAGCAGTACTTC
.	.	TRBV5-5	TRBJ2-2	CASTPVGQGLSGELFF	TGTGCCAGCACCCCAGTCGGGCAGGGCCTTTCAGGGGAGCTGTTTTTT
TRBD1	.	TRBV6-5	TRBJ1-2	CASSYFQGASYGYTF	TGTGCCAGCAGTTACTTCCAGGGGGCGAGCTATGGCTACACCTTC
TRBD2	.	TRBV6-6	TRBJ2-2	CASTLAGGTNTGELFF	TGTGCCAGCACCCTAGCGGGGGGGACGAACACCGGGGAGCTGTTTTTT
TRBD1	.	TRBV6-5	TRBJ2-7	CASSTDRGYEQYF	TGTGCCAGCAGTACCGACAGGGGCTACGAGCAGTACTTC
TRBD1	.	TRBV27	TRBJ1-2	CASRPRQQGAGYGYTF	TGTGCCAGCAGACCTAGGCAGCAGGGGGCAGGCTATGGCTACACCTTC
.	few	TRBV29-1	TRBJ1-1	CSARSGQMNTEAFF	TGCAGCGCCCGGAGTGGACAGATGAACACTGAAGCTTTCTTT